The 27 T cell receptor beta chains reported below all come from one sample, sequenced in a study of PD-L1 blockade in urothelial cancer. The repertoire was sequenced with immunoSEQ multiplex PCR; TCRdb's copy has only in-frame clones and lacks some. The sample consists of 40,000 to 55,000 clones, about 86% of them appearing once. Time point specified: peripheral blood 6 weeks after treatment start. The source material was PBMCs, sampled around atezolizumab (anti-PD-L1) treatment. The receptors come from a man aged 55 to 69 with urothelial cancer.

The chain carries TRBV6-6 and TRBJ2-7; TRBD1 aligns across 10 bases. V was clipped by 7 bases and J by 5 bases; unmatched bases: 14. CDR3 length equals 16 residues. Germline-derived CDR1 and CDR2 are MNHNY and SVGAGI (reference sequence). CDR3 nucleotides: TGTGCCAGCACCACATACTTAGGGGACAGGGGCCACGAGCAGTACTTC. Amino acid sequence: CASTTYLGDRGHEQYF.

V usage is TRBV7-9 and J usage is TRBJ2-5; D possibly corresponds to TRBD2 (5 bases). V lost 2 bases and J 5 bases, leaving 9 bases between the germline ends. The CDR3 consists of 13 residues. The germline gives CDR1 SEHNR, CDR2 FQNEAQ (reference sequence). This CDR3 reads CASSLSGKETQYF. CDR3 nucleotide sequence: TGTGCCAGCAGCTTATCGGGGAAGGAGACCCAGTACTTC. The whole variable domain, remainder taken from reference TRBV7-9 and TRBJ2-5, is DTGVSQNPRHKITKRGQNVTFRCDPISEHNRLYWYRQTLGQGPEFLTYFQNEAQLEKSRLLSDRFSAERPKGSFSTLEIQRTEQGDSAMYLCASSLSGKETQYFGPGTRLLVL.

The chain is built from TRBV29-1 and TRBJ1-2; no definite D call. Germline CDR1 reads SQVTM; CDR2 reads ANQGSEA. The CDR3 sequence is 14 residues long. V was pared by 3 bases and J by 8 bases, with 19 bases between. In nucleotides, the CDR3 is TGCAGCGTTGACCGAGCGGGTTCTGGTTGGGGCTACACCTTC. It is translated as CSVDRAGSGWGYTF.

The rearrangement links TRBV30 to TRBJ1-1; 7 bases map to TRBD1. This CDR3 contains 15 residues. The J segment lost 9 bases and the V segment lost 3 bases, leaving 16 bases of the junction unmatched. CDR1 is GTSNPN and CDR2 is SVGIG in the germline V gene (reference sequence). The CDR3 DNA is TGTGCCTGGAGCCCCAATCAGGGACAGAGCGCTCAAGCTTTCTTT. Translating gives CAWSPNQGQSAQAFF.

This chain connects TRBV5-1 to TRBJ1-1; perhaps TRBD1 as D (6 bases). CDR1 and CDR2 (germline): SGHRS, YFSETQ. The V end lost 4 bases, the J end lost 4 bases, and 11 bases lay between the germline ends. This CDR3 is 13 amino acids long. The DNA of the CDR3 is TGCGCCAGCAGCACTACAGGGTTCACTGAAGCTTTCTTT. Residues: CASSTTGFTEAFF.

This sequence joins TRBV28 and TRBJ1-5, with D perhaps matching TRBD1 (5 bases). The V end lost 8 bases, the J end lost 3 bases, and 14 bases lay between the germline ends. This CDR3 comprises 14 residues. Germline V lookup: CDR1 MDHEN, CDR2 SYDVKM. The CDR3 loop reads CASVTSGFNQPQHF. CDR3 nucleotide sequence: TGTGCCAGCGTTACTTCAGGGTTCAATCAGCCCCAGCATTTT.

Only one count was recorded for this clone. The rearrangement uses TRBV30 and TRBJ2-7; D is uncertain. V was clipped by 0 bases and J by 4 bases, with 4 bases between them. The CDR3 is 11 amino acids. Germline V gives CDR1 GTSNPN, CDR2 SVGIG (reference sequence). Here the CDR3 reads CAWSVRYEQYF. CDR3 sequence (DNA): TGTGCCTGGAGTGTGAGGTACGAGCAGTACTTC.

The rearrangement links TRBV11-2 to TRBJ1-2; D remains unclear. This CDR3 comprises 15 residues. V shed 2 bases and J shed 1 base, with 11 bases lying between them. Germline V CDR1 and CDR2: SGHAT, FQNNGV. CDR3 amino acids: CASSLNGDYNYGYTF. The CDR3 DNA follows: TGTGCCAGCAGCTTAAACGGGGATTATAACTATGGCTACACCTTC.

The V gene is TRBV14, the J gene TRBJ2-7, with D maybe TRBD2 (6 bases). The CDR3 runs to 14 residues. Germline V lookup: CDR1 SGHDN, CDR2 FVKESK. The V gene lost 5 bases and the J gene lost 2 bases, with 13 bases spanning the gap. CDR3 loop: CASSWTLAPYEQYF. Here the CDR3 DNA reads TGTGCCAGCAGCTGGACACTAGCCCCCTACGAGCAGTACTTC.

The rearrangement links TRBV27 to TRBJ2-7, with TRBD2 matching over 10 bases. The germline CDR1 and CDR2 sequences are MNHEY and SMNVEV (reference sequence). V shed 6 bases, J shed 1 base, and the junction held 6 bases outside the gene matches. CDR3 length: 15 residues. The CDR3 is CASRILAGPSYEQYF. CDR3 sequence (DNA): TGTGCCAGCAGAATACTAGCGGGGCCATCCTACGAGCAGTACTTC.

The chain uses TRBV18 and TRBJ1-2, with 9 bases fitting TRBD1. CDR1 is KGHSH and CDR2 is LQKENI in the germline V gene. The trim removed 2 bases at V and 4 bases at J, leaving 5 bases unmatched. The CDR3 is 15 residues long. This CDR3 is CASSPMDRGIYGYTF. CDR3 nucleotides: TGTGCCAGCTCACCAATGGACAGGGGAATCTATGGCTACACCTTC.

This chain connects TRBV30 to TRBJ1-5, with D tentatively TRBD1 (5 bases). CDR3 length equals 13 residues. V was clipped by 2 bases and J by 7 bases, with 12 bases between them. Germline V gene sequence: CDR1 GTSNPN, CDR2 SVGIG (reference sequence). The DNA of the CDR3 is TGTGCCTGGAGTACGGCAGGGAAGCAGCCCCAGCATTTT. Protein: CAWSTAGKQPQHF.

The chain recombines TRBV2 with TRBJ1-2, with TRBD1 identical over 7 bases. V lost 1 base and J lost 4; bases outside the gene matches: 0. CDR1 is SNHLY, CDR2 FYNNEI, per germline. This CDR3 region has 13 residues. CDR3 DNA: TGTGCCAGCAGTGAAGGACAGGGCTATGGCTACACCTTC. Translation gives CASSEGQGYGYTF.

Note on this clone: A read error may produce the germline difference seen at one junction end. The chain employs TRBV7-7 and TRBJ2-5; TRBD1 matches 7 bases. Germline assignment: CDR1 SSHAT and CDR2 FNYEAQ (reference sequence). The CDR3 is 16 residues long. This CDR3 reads CASSLSPSTGMETQYF. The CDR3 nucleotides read TGTGCTAGCAGCCTCTCCCCGTCGACAGGGATGGAGACCCAGTACTTC.

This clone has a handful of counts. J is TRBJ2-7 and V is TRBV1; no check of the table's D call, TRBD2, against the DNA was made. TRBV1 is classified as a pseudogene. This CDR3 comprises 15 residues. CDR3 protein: CTSSHLSGGPYEQYF. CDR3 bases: TGCACCAGCAGCCACTTGAGCGGGGGGCCCTACGAGCAGTACTTC.

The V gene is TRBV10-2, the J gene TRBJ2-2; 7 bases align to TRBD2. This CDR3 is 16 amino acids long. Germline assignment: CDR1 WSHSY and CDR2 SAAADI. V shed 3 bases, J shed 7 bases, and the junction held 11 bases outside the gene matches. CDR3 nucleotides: TGCGCCAGCAGTGACTCTCCCCTAGCGGCGGGCGGGGAGCTGTTTTTT. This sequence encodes CASSDSPLAAGGELFF.

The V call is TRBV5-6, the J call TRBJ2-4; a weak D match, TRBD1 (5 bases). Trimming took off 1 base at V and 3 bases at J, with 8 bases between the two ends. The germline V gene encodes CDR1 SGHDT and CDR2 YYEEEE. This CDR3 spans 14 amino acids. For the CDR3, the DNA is TGTGCCAGCAGCTTGTGGGGCAACAAAAACATTCAGTACTTC. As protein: CASSLWGNKNIQYF.

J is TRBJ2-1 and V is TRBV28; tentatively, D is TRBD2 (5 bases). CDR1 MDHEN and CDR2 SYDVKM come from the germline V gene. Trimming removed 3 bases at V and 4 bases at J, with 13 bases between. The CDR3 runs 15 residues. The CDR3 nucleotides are TGTGCCAGCAGTTTCCGGGATACCTTATACAATGAGCAGTTCTTC. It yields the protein CASSFRDTLYNEQFF.

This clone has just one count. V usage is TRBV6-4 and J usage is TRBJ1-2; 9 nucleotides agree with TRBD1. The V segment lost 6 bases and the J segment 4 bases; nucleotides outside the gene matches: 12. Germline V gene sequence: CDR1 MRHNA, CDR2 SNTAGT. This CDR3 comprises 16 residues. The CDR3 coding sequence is TGTGCCAGCAGCCCAAGTCCGGGACAGGGAGGCTATGGCTACACCTTC. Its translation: CASSPSPGQGGYGYTF.

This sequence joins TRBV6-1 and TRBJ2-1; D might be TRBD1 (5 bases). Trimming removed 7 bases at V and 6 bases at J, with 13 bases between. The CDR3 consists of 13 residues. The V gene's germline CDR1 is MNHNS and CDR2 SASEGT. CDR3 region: CASIWGGRNEQFF. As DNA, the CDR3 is TGTGCCAGCATCTGGGGCGGTCGCAATGAGCAGTTCTTC.

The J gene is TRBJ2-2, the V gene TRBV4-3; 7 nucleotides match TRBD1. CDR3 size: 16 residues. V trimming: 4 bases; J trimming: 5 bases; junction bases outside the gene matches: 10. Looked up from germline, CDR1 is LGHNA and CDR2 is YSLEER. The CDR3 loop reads CASSPGTAILTGELFF. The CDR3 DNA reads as TGCGCCAGCAGCCCCGGGACAGCTATTTTAACCGGGGAGCTGTTTTTT.

CDR3 region: CASSLLTSGGDLYNEQFF. The CDR3 DNA reads TGTGCCAGCAGCTTGTTAACTAGCGGGGGAGATCTCTACAATGAGCAGTTCTTC. The rearrangement uses TRBV5-4 and TRBJ2-1, with 11 bases aligning to TRBD2. CDR1 and CDR2 (germline): SGHNT, YYREEE (reference sequence). The CDR3 extends over 18 amino acids. V trimming: 1 base; J trimming: 3 bases; junction bases outside the gene matches: 9.

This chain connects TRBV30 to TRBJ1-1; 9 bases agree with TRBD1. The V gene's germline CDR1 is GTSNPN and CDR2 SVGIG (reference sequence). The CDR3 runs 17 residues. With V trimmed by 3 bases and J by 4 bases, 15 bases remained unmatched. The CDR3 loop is CAWSAGTGRFLGTEAFF. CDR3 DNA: TGTGCCTGGAGCGCCGGGACAGGGAGGTTTTTGGGCACTGAAGCTTTCTTT.

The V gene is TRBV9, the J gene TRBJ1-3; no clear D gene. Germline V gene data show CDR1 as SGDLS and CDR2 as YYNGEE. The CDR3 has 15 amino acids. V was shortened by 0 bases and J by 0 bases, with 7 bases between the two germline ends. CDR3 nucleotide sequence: TGTGCCAGCAGCGTAGACCCTAACTCTGGAAACACCATATATTTT. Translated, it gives CASSVDPNSGNTIYF.

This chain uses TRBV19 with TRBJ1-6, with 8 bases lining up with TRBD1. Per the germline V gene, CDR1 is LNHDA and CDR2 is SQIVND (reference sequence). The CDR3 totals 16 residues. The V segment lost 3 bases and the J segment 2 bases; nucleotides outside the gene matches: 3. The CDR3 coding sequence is TGTGCCAGTAGTATGCTGGGACAGGCCTATAATTCACCCCTCCACTTT. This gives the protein CASSMLGQAYNSPLHF. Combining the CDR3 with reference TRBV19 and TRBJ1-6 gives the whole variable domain DGGITQSPKYLFRKEGQNVTLSCEQNLNHDAMYWYRQDPGQGLRLIYYSQIVNDFQKGDIAEGYSVSREKKESFPLTVTSAQKNPTAFYLCASSMLGQAYNSPLHFGNGTRLTVT.

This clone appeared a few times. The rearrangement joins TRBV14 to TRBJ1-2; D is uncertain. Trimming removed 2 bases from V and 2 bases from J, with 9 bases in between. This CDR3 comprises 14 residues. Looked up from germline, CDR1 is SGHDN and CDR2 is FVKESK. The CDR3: CASSQYGENYGYTF. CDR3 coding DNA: TGTGCCAGCAGCCAATACGGTGAAAACTATGGCTACACCTTC.

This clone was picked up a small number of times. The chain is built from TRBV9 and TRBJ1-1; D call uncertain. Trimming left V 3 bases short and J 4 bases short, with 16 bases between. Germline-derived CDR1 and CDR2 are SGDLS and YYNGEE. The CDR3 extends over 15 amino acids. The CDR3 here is CASSGGEGGSTEAFF. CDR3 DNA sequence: TGTGCCAGCAGCGGTGGGGAGGGCGGATCCACTGAAGCTTTCTTT.